The 32 T cell receptor beta chains reported below all come from one sample, sequenced in a study of CD8 T cells in ankylosing spondylitis. In TCRdb, the 5' RACE reads were re-called with MiXCR into one record per CDR3 protein. The table has roughly 180,000 distinct CDR3 sequences, 10% to 15% seen once. The sequenced sample consisted of blood, either unsorted or a sorted T cell fraction (not recorded which). These TCRs come from a female donor with ankylosing spondylitis or in good health (not recorded which).

The chain uses TRBV5-6 and TRBJ2-6; maybe TRBD1 (6 bases). Between the trimmed V and J ends, which lost 0 bases and 0 bases, there was a span of 13 bases. The V gene's germline CDR1 is SGHDT and CDR2 YYEEEE. This CDR3 is 18 amino acids long. This CDR3 is CASSLVLDSFSGANVLTF. As DNA, the CDR3 is TGTGCCAGCAGCTTGGTGCTGGACAGCTTCTCTGGGGCCAACGTCCTGACTTTC.

This clonotype occurred a few times. The rearrangement links TRBV7-9 to TRBJ2-7; TRBD2 matches 12 bases. Germline CDR1 SEHNR, CDR2 FQNEAQ (reference sequence). The CDR3 loop spans 16 amino acids. The V gene end was trimmed by 3 bases and the J gene end by 0 bases; junction bases not matched to a gene: 3. This chain's CDR3 is CASSFKTSGSSYEQYF. As DNA, the CDR3 is TGTGCCAGCAGCTTCAAGACTAGCGGGAGCTCCTACGAGCAGTACTTC. Full variable domain (rest looked up from reference TRBV7-9 and TRBJ2-7): DTGVSQNPRHKITKRGQNVTFRCDPISEHNRLYWYRQTLGQGPEFLTYFQNEAQLEKSRLLSDRFSAERPKGSFSTLEIQRTEQGDSAMYLCASSFKTSGSSYEQYFGPGTRLTVT.

This clonotype was observed at least ten times. This chain connects TRBV20-1 to TRBJ2-7; 10 bases are shared with TRBD2. Per germline, CDR1 DFQATT and CDR2 SNEGSKA (reference sequence). The CDR3 extends over 15 amino acids. The V gene end was trimmed by 7 bases and the J gene end by 3 bases; junction bases not matched to a gene: 12. This chain's CDR3 is CSVLIRASGSYEQYF. The CDR3 DNA is TGCAGTGTCCTCATTCGGGCTAGCGGGAGCTACGAGCAGTACTTC.

The CDR3 loop reads CASSAGYSYNEQFF. The CDR3, as DNA: TGTGCCAGCAGTGCAGGCTACTCCTACAATGAGCAGTTCTTC. The rearrangement uses TRBV6-1 and TRBJ2-1; no clear D gene. Germline-derived CDR1 and CDR2 are MNHNS and SASEGT. This CDR3 contains 14 residues. V was shortened by 4 bases and J by 0 bases, with 7 bases between the two germline ends.

This clonotype turned up a few times. CDR3 coding DNA: TGTGCCAGCTCACCAGGGCTGGAGTACGAGCAGTACTTC. Translated, it gives CASSPGLEYEQYF. The chain has TRBV18 and TRBJ2-7; the D is unclear. The length of the CDR3 is 13 residues. Per germline, CDR1 KGHSH and CDR2 LQKENI. V lost 2 bases and J 4 bases, leaving 9 bases between the germline ends. Full variable domain (missing parts from reference TRBV18 and TRBJ2-7): NAGVMQNPRHLVRRRGQEARLRCSPMKGHSHVYWYRQLPEEGLKFMVYLQKENIIDESGMPKERFSAEFPKEGPSILRIQQVVRGDSAAYFCASSPGLEYEQYFGPGTRLTVT.

This clonotype was observed many times. The chain combines TRBV10-3 with TRBJ1-5; a weak D match, TRBD1 (6 bases). V dropped 11 bases and J dropped 3 bases, with 11 bases sitting between them. This CDR3 is built from 12 residues. Germline loops: CDR1 ENHRY, CDR2 SYGVKD. The DNA of the CDR3 is TGTGCCGCACAGGGTCCCAATCAGCCCCAGCATTTT. Translated: CAAQGPNQPQHF.

This clonotype was counted ten times or more. This chain connects TRBV19 to TRBJ1-1, with a tentative D call TRBD1 (5 bases). The germline gives CDR1 LNHDA, CDR2 SQIVND (reference sequence). The CDR3 extends over 14 amino acids. The V gene lost 3 bases and the J gene lost 1 base, with 9 bases spanning the gap. The DNA for the CDR3 is TGTGCCAGTAGTATCGGGGGAGAGAACACTGAAGCTTTCTTT. This codes for CASSIGGENTEAFF.

This clonotype was seen at least ten times. The V gene is TRBV20-1, the J gene TRBJ1-6; a possible D gene is TRBD1 (5 bases). CDR1 and CDR2 (germline): DFQATT, SNEGSKA (reference sequence). Trimming left V 4 bases short and J 5 bases short, with 9 bases between. There are 13 residues in the CDR3. The CDR3 nucleotides read TGCAGTGCTACCGCAGGGAATAATTCACCCCTCCACTTT. Protein product: CSATAGNNSPLHF.

In this sample, this clonotype turned up a few times. V gene TRBV15 combines with J gene TRBJ2-7, with D hard to call. The germline V gene encodes CDR1 LNHNV and CDR2 YYDKDF (reference sequence). The CDR3 is made up of 14 amino acids. V lost 0 bases and J 1 base, leaving 7 bases between the germline ends. For the CDR3, the DNA is TGTGCCACCAGCAGAGATCAAGGGTCCTACGAGCAGTACTTC. This encodes CATSRDQGSYEQYF.

This clonotype was counted a few times. The chain uses TRBV20-1 and TRBJ1-1, with D perhaps TRBD1 (6 bases). The CDR3 contains 13 residues. Germline V gives CDR1 DFQATT, CDR2 SNEGSKA (reference sequence). The V and J ends lost 5 bases and 7 bases respectively, with 17 bases between them. The chain's CDR3 is CSAAAGAPGEAFF. For the CDR3, the DNA is TGCAGTGCTGCAGCGGGGGCCCCGGGTGAAGCTTTCTTT.

This clonotype was counted many times. The chain employs TRBV30 and TRBJ1-6; D is ambiguous. The germline V gene encodes CDR1 GTSNPN and CDR2 SVGIG (reference sequence). V was clipped by 0 bases and J by 5 bases, with 14 bases between them. The CDR3 spans 16 residues. In DNA, the CDR3 is TGTGCCTGGAGTGTACCACTTGTACGAGATAATTCACCCCTCCACTTT. This codes for CAWSVPLVRDNSPLHF.

Turning to this clonotype: A read error may explain this, as a much larger clone is one base away. This chain joins TRBV12-3 or TRBV12-4 and TRBJ1-1, with a tentative D call TRBD1 (5 bases). The CDR3 has 14 amino acids. The CDR3 DNA is TGTGCCAGCACAAGCCGACAGATGAACAATGAAGCTTTCTTT. This encodes CASTSRQMNNEAFF.

This clonotype showed up just a few times. The V call is TRBV7-9, the J call TRBJ2-2; D may correspond to TRBD1 or TRBD2 (6 bases each). This CDR3 spans 16 amino acids. V shed 3 bases and J shed 5 bases, with 16 bases lying between them. Germline assignment: CDR1 SEHNR and CDR2 FQNEAQ (reference sequence). CDR3 bases: TGTGCCAGCAGCTTTCTTCTCTGGGGGGCTACCGGGGAGCTGTTTTTT. It encodes CASSFLLWGATGELFF.

This clonotype was seen repeatedly, ten times or more. This sequence joins TRBV12-3 or TRBV12-4 and TRBJ1-4; D gene uncertain. Deletions cut 5 bases from V and 4 bases from J, with 14 bases between. CDR3 size: 15 residues. CDR3 residues: CASSPQSGSNEKLFF. In nucleotides, the CDR3 is TGTGCCAGCAGTCCCCAGTCTGGGAGTAATGAAAAACTGTTTTTT.

Points on this clonotype: A read error may explain this, as a much larger clone is one base away. The genes are TRBV20-1 and TRBJ2-7; TRBD1 matches at 7 bases. This CDR3 spans 16 amino acids. CDR1 DFQATT and CDR2 SNEGSKA come from the germline V gene (reference sequence). CDR3 nucleotides: TGCTGTGCTCTGACAGGGCAGGACTGGTCCTCCTACGAGCAGTACTTC. It yields the protein CCALTGQDWSSYEQYF.

Many counts were recorded for this clonotype. This chain links TRBV6-2 or TRBV6-3 with TRBJ2-2, with 14 bases matching TRBD2. Germline trimming cut 2 bases from V and 6 bases from J; bases unmatched to any gene: 2. Germline V lookup: CDR1 MNHEY, CDR2 SVGEGT. The CDR3 runs 16 residues. The CDR3 loop is CASSYQGLAGAGELFF. CDR3 nucleotide sequence: TGTGCCAGCAGTTACCAGGGACTAGCGGGAGCCGGGGAGCTGTTTTTT.

This clonotype was observed at least ten times. The chain uses TRBV2 and TRBJ2-5; D gene ambiguous. Trimming took off 6 bases at V and 2 bases at J, with 7 bases between the two ends. Germline V gene sequence: CDR1 SNHLY, CDR2 FYNNEI. The CDR3 is 12 amino acids. The CDR3 here is CASRTQQETQYF. As DNA, the CDR3 is TGTGCCAGCAGGACTCAACAAGAGACCCAGTACTTC.

There are a few counts of this clonotype. V usage is TRBV29-1 and J usage is TRBJ2-1; 9 bases align to TRBD1. Germline assignment: CDR1 SQVTM and CDR2 ANQGSEA. There are 12 residues in the CDR3. After removal of 5 bases from V and 7 bases from J, the junction contained 3 bases not matched to a gene. The DNA of the CDR3 is TGCAGCGTTTGGGACAGGGCGAATGAGCAGTTCTTC. The encoded protein is CSVWDRANEQFF.

This CDR3 reads CATRSGIEQFF. The CDR3 nucleotides read TGTGCCACCAGGTCCGGTATTGAGCAGTTCTTC. The chain carries TRBV24-1 and TRBJ2-1; no firm D call. Germline V gene lookup returns CDR1 KGHDR and CDR2 SFDVKD. This CDR3 comprises 11 residues. V lost 7 bases to trimming and J lost 9 bases, with 9 bases between them.

Regarding this clonotype: This could be a read error, since a much larger clone is one nucleotide away. The chain employs TRBV5-1 and TRBJ2-1, with D possibly being TRBD1 (5 bases). This CDR3 comprises 16 residues. Trimming left V 6 bases short and J 6 bases short, with 22 bases between. Per the germline V gene, CDR1 is SGHRS and CDR2 is YFSETQ. The chain's CDR3 is CASNPLQDSAGNEQFF. Written as DNA, the CDR3 is TGCGCCAGCAACCCTCTCCAAGACAGTGCAGGCAATGAGCAGTTCTTC.

This clonotype was observed at least ten times. The rearrangement links TRBV20-1 to TRBJ2-7; D is undetermined. With 0 bases removed from V and 2 bases from J, the gap between germline ends came to 5 bases. The CDR3 is made up of 12 amino acids. In germline, CDR1 is DFQATT, CDR2 SNEGSKA (reference sequence). This CDR3 is CSARDLTYEQYF. For the CDR3, the DNA is TGCAGTGCTAGAGATCTAACCTACGAGCAGTACTTC.

The chain has TRBV18 and TRBJ2-1; 10 nucleotides line up with TRBD1. The CDR3 spans 14 residues. The trim removed 3 bases at V and 8 bases at J, leaving 4 bases unmatched. The germline CDR1 and CDR2 sequences are KGHSH and LQKENI. CDR3 DNA sequence: TGTGCCAGCTCACCCGGGACAGGGGCTGATGAGCAGTTCTTC. This translates into CASSPGTGADEQFF. Filled out from reference TRBV18 and TRBJ2-1, the complete variable domain reads NAGVMQNPRHLVRRRGQEARLRCSPMKGHSHVYWYRQLPEEGLKFMVYLQKENIIDESGMPKERFSAEFPKEGPSILRIQQVVRGDSAAYFCASSPGTGADEQFFGPGTRLTVL.

This clonotype came up a few times. The chain recombines TRBV12-3 or TRBV12-4 with TRBJ2-7, with D unclear. This CDR3 region has 13 residues. The V and J ends lost 6 bases and 2 bases respectively, with 11 bases between them. CDR3 in DNA: TGTGCCAGCAGCGGCACAGAAACCTACGAGCAGTACTTC. Translating gives CASSGTETYEQYF.

This clonotype was found many times. The rearrangement links TRBV5-1 to TRBJ2-3; D gene unclear. The CDR3 sequence is 14 residues long. Looked up from germline, CDR1 is SGHRS and CDR2 is YFSETQ. Trimming removed 2 bases from V and 0 bases from J, with 7 bases in between. Written as DNA, the CDR3 is TGCGCCAGCAGCTTTCAGACTAGCACAGATACGCAGTATTTT. This translates into CASSFQTSTDTQYF.

This clonotype was recorded at least ten times. The rearrangement uses TRBV12-3 or TRBV12-4 and TRBJ1-5; D is perhaps TRBD1 (5 bases). Deletions cut 5 bases from V and 4 bases from J, with 12 bases between. The length of the CDR3 is 14 residues. The CDR3 reads CASSPRQTNQPQHF. The CDR3 bases are TGTGCCAGCAGTCCAAGACAGACTAATCAGCCCCAGCATTTT.

This chain links TRBV12-3 or TRBV12-4 with TRBJ2-2; tentative D call: TRBD1 (6 bases). Trimming removed 8 bases at V and 6 bases at J, with 19 bases between. The CDR3 runs 15 residues. CDR3 nucleotide sequence: TGTGCCAGCCTCCAATGGGGGACAACTCCCGGGGAGCTGTTTTTT. Amino acids: CASLQWGTTPGELFF.

The table lists this clonotype with many counts. This sequence joins TRBV20-1 and TRBJ2-1, with TRBD2 identical over 14 bases. After removal of 4 bases from V and 1 base from J, the junction contained 3 bases not matched to a gene. The CDR3 loop spans 16 amino acids. Germline values: CDR1 DFQATT, CDR2 SNEGSKA (reference sequence). CDR3 residues: CSATWTSGRSYNEQFF. The DNA of the CDR3 is TGCAGTGCTACTTGGACTAGCGGGAGGTCCTACAATGAGCAGTTCTTC.

There are many counts of this clonotype. The chain joins TRBV5-4 to TRBJ2-3; D is unresolved. The CDR3 sequence is 17 residues long. Germline V lookup: CDR1 SGHNT, CDR2 YYREEE (reference sequence). V lost 2 bases to trimming and J lost 4 bases, with 20 bases between them. CDR3 DNA: TGTGCCAGCAGCTTTCCCCGGGCCCTAGGAACCGCAGATACGCAGTATTTT. Its protein product is CASSFPRALGTADTQYF.

Points on this clonotype: A much more abundant neighbour one base away suggests this may be a read error. The V call is TRBV7-9, the J call TRBJ2-2; 10 nucleotides line up with TRBD1. CDR1 is SEHNR, CDR2 FQNEAQ, per germline (reference sequence). The CDR3 totals 14 residues. The CDR3 loop reads CVSRDRGNTGELFF. The CDR3 DNA reads TGTGTCAGCAGGGACAGGGGGAACACCGGGGAGCTGTTTTTT.

This clonotype was counted ten times or more. The gene calls are TRBV27 and TRBJ2-7; TRBD1 agrees at 9 bases. Germline CDR1 MNHEY, CDR2 SMNVEV (reference sequence). V shed 5 bases, J shed 5 bases, and the junction held 10 bases outside the gene matches. This CDR3 is built from 15 residues. The CDR3, as DNA: TGTGCCAGCAGTCCTTACCGGGACAGGGCAAACGAGCAGTACTTC. This codes for CASSPYRDRANEQYF.

This clonotype was observed a handful of times. The CDR3 sequence: CASSLQQGINQPQHF. The CDR3 coding sequence is TGTGCCAGCAGCTTGCAACAGGGGATCAATCAGCCCCAGCATTTT. The chain recombines TRBV5-5 with TRBJ1-5; TRBD1 agrees at 7 bases. V trimming: 1 base; J trimming: 3 bases; junction bases outside the gene matches: 4. CDR3 length: 15 residues. Germline assignment: CDR1 SGHKS and CDR2 YYEKEE (reference sequence).

This clonotype showed up just a few times. V gene TRBV7-8 combines with J gene TRBJ2-7; possible D gene TRBD1, 6 bases. With 4 bases removed from V and 1 base from J, the gap between germline ends came to 14 bases. This CDR3 has 15 amino acids. Per germline, CDR1 SGHVS and CDR2 FQNEAQ. In nucleotides, the CDR3 is TGTGCCAGCAGCTCTCGCCGGGACACTTCCTACGAGCAGTACTTC. This translates into CASSSRRDTSYEQYF.